This T cell receptor beta chain was recovered during a study of T cell repertoires in cytomegalovirus infection. Study-wide context: In public TCR beta signatures, there were indications of both CMV infection and matching HLA type.

The CDR3 totals 13 residues. Trimming took off 1 base at V and 3 bases at J, with 7 bases between the two ends. Germline V gene sequence: CDR1 GTSNPN, CDR2 SVGIG (reference sequence). The study, taken as a whole, reports: There were carriers of CMV plus the relevant HLA, and cumulative public TCR beta family frequency identified them. CMV-specific TCR beta clonotypes restricted by HLA-C were the ones dominating the ex vivo response.

This clonotype was found a few times. Its antigen is undetermined. One entry per CDR3 protein results from TCRdb running MiXCR on the reads. The sample records about 360,000 distinct CDR3 sequences, about 35% being singletons. Source: cultured PBMCs, taken from culture after CMV antigen stimulation. The TCR originated in a human donor in good health (CMV status not recorded). Some clones in this sample may be carry-over from other donors' samples. The chain is built from TRBV30 and TRBJ1-3; D gene ambiguous. The chain's CDR3 is CAWSGSHGNTIYF. The CDR3 DNA sequence: TGTGCCTGGAGTGGAAGTCATGGAAACACCATATATTTT.